This passage covers 31 T cell receptor beta chains from one sample sequenced in a study of cytomegalovirus exposure and HLA in healthy donors. The PCR had 60 Vbeta and 13 Jbeta primers. TCRdb keeps only in-frame clones here, not all; method: immunoSEQ multiplex PCR. This table has 180,000 or so clones, around 78% appearing once. Sequencing was performed on PBMCs. The receptors originated from a woman in her twenties or thirties in good health and CMV-seropositive.

The chain links TRBV27 to TRBJ2-4; a possible D gene is TRBD1 (6 bases). The germline V and J ends were trimmed by 5 bases and 7 bases, with 18 bases remaining between them. CDR1 and CDR2 (germline): MNHEY, SMNVEV (reference sequence). The CDR3 totals 15 residues. The CDR3 sequence: CASSPLQGGLNIQYF. As DNA, the CDR3 is TGTGCCAGCAGTCCCCTACAGGGTGGCTTGAACATTCAGTACTTC.

The chain combines TRBV5-1 with TRBJ1-6; no definite D call. CDR1 and CDR2 (germline): SGHRS, YFSETQ. Between the trimmed V and J ends, which lost 3 bases and 10 bases, there was a span of 11 bases. The CDR3 length is 13 residues. Here the CDR3 reads CASSSDGVSPLHF. As DNA, the CDR3 is TGCGCCAGCAGCTCAGACGGAGTGTCACCCCTCCACTTT.

The chain uses TRBV18 and TRBJ2-7; the D is unclear. Trimming took off 3 bases at V and 0 bases at J, with 9 bases between the two ends. The CDR3 has 14 amino acids. Germline CDR1 reads KGHSH; CDR2 reads LQKENI. As DNA, the CDR3 is TGTGCCAGCTCACCTGGGCGAGTCTCCTACGAGCAGTACTTC. It is translated as CASSPGRVSYEQYF.

J is TRBJ2-7 and V is TRBV29-1, with D unresolved. Germline CDR1 reads SQVTM; CDR2 reads ANQGSEA. This CDR3 contains 11 residues. Trimming stripped 4 bases from V and 7 bases from J, with 11 bases between. The CDR3 here is CSVATPYEQYF. The CDR3 bases are TGCAGCGTTGCTACTCCGTATGAGCAGTACTTC.

The chain carries TRBV10-3 and TRBJ1-2; TRBD1 matches at 9 bases. V was pared by 4 bases and J by 0 bases, with 9 bases of the junction left unmatched. The CDR3 contains 17 residues. Germline CDR1 is ENHRY and CDR2 is SYGVKD. The CDR3 nucleotides are TGTGCCATCAGTGCCGGGACAGGGTACCGAGCTAACTATGGCTACACCTTC. It yields the protein CAISAGTGYRANYGYTF.

The CDR3 sequence: CASSTGTGIVSGANVLTF. As DNA, the CDR3 is TGTGCCAGCAGCACAGGGACAGGGATAGTCTCTGGGGCCAACGTCCTGACTTTC. The J gene is TRBJ2-6, the V gene TRBV7-9; 9 positions agree with TRBD1. CDR3 length: 18 residues. Germline values: CDR1 SEHNR, CDR2 FQNEAQ (reference sequence). Trimming at V came to 5 bases and at J to 0 bases, leaving 8 bases not matched to a gene.

The chain employs TRBV9 and TRBJ1-2; 10 bases map to TRBD1. V was pared by 2 bases and J by 3 bases, with 4 bases of the junction left unmatched. The germline gives CDR1 SGDLS, CDR2 YYNGEE. This CDR3 comprises 15 residues. As DNA, the CDR3 is TGTGCCAGCAGCGTCAGGACAGGGGGGGACTATGGCTACACCTTC. Translating it yields CASSVRTGGDYGYTF.

This chain links TRBV11-2 with TRBJ1-1; D is ambiguous. The CDR3 extends over 14 amino acids. The germline V gene encodes CDR1 SGHAT and CDR2 FQNNGV. The V end lost 1 base, the J end lost 2 bases, and 8 bases lay between the germline ends. The CDR3 DNA follows: TGTGCCAGCAGCTTAGCGAGGGTTAACACTGAAGCTTTCTTT. Translation: CASSLARVNTEAFF. Full variable domain (remainder filled in from reference TRBV11-2 and TRBJ1-1): EAGVAQSPRYKIIEKRQSVAFWCNPISGHATLYWYQQILGQGPKLLIQFQNNGVVDDSQLPKDRFSAERLKGVDSTLKIQPAKLEDSAVYLCASSLARVNTEAFFGQGTRLTVV.

The J gene is TRBJ1-2, the V gene TRBV27; D is unresolved. In germline, CDR1 is MNHEY, CDR2 SMNVEV (reference sequence). This CDR3 spans 13 amino acids. The germline V and J ends were trimmed by 4 bases and 4 bases, with 10 bases remaining between them. The chain's CDR3 is CASSSNRRYGYTF. Here the CDR3 DNA reads TGTGCCAGCAGTTCTAACAGACGCTATGGCTACACCTTC.

In its sample, this clone was seen once. The genes are TRBV10-1 and TRBJ2-2, with 9 bases matching TRBD2. The length of the CDR3 is 16 residues. From germline, CDR1 is WNHNN and CDR2 SYGVQD (reference sequence). V gave up 2 bases and J gave up 2 bases; unmatched junction bases: 3. The chain's CDR3 is CASSEPSGDNTGELFF. DNA for the CDR3: TGCGCCAGCAGTGAGCCTAGCGGGGATAACACCGGGGAGCTGTTTTTT.

This clone came up once. The V and J genes are TRBV5-1 and TRBJ2-2; possible D gene TRBD1, 5 bases. This CDR3 has 16 amino acids. Germline assignment: CDR1 SGHRS and CDR2 YFSETQ. Trimming left V 0 bases short and J 6 bases short, with 15 bases between. The CDR3 sequence is CASSLEKLPGPGELFF. The CDR3 DNA sequence: TGCGCCAGCAGCTTGGAAAAGCTTCCAGGGCCCGGGGAGCTGTTTTTT.

The genes are TRBV5-6 and TRBJ2-1; the match to TRBD2 covers 10 bases. The germline V gene has CDR1 SGHDT and CDR2 YYEEEE. The V gene end was trimmed by 2 bases and the J gene end by 9 bases; junction bases not matched to a gene: 5. The CDR3 runs 14 residues. Here the CDR3 DNA reads TGTGCCAGCAGCTTTGAGCGGGGGGGTGGTGAGCAGTTCTTC. Translated, it gives CASSFERGGGEQFF.

J is TRBJ1-5 and V is TRBV7-2, with D possibly matching TRBD1 (6 bases). CDR1 is SGHTA and CDR2 is FQGNSA in the germline V gene. This CDR3 has 14 amino acids. V was clipped by 5 bases and J by 5 bases, with 13 bases between them. The CDR3 spells CASSLDSNYQPQHF. CDR3 DNA sequence: TGTGCCAGCAGCCTGGACAGTAACTATCAGCCCCAGCATTTT. Supplemented by reference TRBV7-2 and TRBJ1-5, the full variable domain reads GAGVSQSPSNKVTEKGKDVELRCDPISGHTALYWYRQSLGQGLEFLIYFQGNSAPDKSGLPSDRFSAERTGGSVSTLTIQRTQQEDSAVYLCASSLDSNYQPQHFGDGTRLSIL.

In this sample, this clone turned up once. The chain couples TRBV5-6 to TRBJ1-2; the match to TRBD1 covers 9 bases. The CDR3 sequence is 14 residues long. The J segment lost 10 bases and the V segment lost 0 bases, leaving 7 bases of the junction unmatched. CDR1 is SGHDT and CDR2 is YYEEEE in the germline V gene. The CDR3 region has the DNA TGTGCCAGCAGCTTGGTACAGGGGGCGCTTGACTACACCTTC. Encoded protein: CASSLVQGALDYTF.

The chain recombines TRBV18 with TRBJ1-5; D is perhaps TRBD1 (6 bases). This CDR3 is built from 15 residues. In germline, CDR1 is KGHSH, CDR2 LQKENI. V lost 3 bases to trimming and J lost 6 bases, with 15 bases between them. The CDR3 region is CASSPSPGGAQPQHF. The CDR3 DNA is TGTGCCAGCTCACCCTCCCCGGGGGGGGCTCAGCCCCAGCATTTT.

This clone has a single count. The chain employs TRBV4-1 and TRBJ2-5; possible D gene TRBD2, 5 bases. Germline V CDR1 and CDR2: MGHRA, YSYEKL. V was pared by 0 bases and J by 4 bases, with 9 bases between. This CDR3 is built from 14 residues. The CDR3 coding sequence is TGCGCCAGCAGCCAAGATCCAGGAGGAGAGACCCAGTACTTC. Translation: CASSQDPGGETQYF.

V usage is TRBV7-8 and J usage is TRBJ1-2, with unresolved D. The CDR3 contains 14 residues. The ends were cut back, 1 base at V and 8 bases at J, with 14 bases in the middle. CDR1 and CDR2 from the germline V gene are SGHVS and FQNEAQ. The CDR3 region has the DNA TGTGCCAGCAGCTTAGTGCCCAGGCGAGGGGGCTACACCTTC. Its translation is CASSLVPRRGGYTF.

This rearrangement joins TRBV5-5 to TRBJ1-6; the D gene is possibly TRBD1 (5 bases). Trimming took off 4 bases at V and 1 base at J, with 9 bases between the two ends. CDR1 and CDR2 from the germline V gene are SGHKS and YYEKEE (reference sequence). The CDR3 totals 15 residues. Written as DNA, the CDR3 is TGTGCCAGCAGCGAGACAGCATCCTATAATTCACCCCTCCACTTT. Translated: CASSETASYNSPLHF.

This rearrangement joins TRBV7-6 to TRBJ2-1; D is ambiguous. The length of the CDR3 is 16 residues. V lost 0 bases and J 0 bases, leaving 9 bases between the germline ends. Per germline, CDR1 SGHVS and CDR2 FNYEAQ. In nucleotides, the CDR3 is TGTGCCAGCAGCTTAGCGTGGGCCGCCTCCTACAATGAGCAGTTCTTC. This codes for CASSLAWAASYNEQFF.

This clone was seen once. This chain links TRBV7-2 with TRBJ1-2; 12 bases fit TRBD1. The CDR3 is 17 residues long. CDR1 SGHTA and CDR2 FQGNSA come from the germline V gene. The trim removed 4 bases at V and 5 bases at J, leaving 11 bases unmatched. This CDR3 reads CASSSRDRGPFAYGYTF. The CDR3 bases are TGTGCCAGCAGCTCCCGGGACAGGGGGCCTTTCGCGTATGGCTACACCTTC.

The rearrangement links TRBV30 to TRBJ2-3; 12 nucleotides match TRBD2. The CDR3 extends over 16 amino acids. The V gene end was trimmed by 3 bases and the J gene end by 6 bases; junction bases not matched to a gene: 10. CDR1 is GTSNPN, CDR2 SVGIG, per germline (reference sequence). The DNA for the CDR3 is TGTGCCTGGAGCTCAAACCTAGCGGGGGGGAGGGATACGCAGTATTTT. It translates to CAWSSNLAGGRDTQYF.

In this sample, this clone turned up a few times. The V call is TRBV28, the J call TRBJ1-4, with D unclear. Trimming stripped 3 bases from V and 11 bases from J, with 16 bases between. CDR1 MDHEN and CDR2 SYDVKM come from the germline V gene. The CDR3 sequence is 14 residues long. The CDR3: CASSFRSLRGKLFF. The CDR3 coding sequence is TGTGCCAGCAGTTTTCGGTCACTCCGAGGGAAACTGTTTTTT.

The chain uses TRBV5-4 and TRBJ2-2, with TRBD1 matching 11 bases. V dropped 2 bases and J dropped 5; count of bases not matched to a gene: 2. CDR1 and CDR2 from the germline V gene are SGHNT and YYREEE (reference sequence). This CDR3 has 15 residues. DNA for the CDR3: TGTGCCAGCAGCTTTAGGGACAGGGGGACCGGGGAGCTGTTTTTT. This codes for CASSFRDRGTGELFF.

The chain has TRBV7-9 and TRBJ2-6; D ambiguous. The CDR3 is made up of 14 amino acids. Trimming took off 2 bases at V and 1 base at J, with 3 bases between the two ends. CDR1 SEHNR and CDR2 FQNEAQ come from the germline V gene (reference sequence). DNA of the CDR3: TGTGCCAGCAGCTTAATATCTGGGGCCAACGTCCTGACTTTC. Translating gives CASSLISGANVLTF.

This clone has more than one count but fewer than ten. The CDR3: CASSPPSNRGRLWTDTQYF. The CDR3 coding sequence is TGCGCCAGCAGCCCCCCCAGTAATCGCGGGAGGTTATGGACAGATACGCAGTATTTT. The chain uses TRBV4-3 and TRBJ2-3, with 8 bases that match TRBD2. The CDR3 loop spans 19 amino acids. Germline-derived CDR1 and CDR2 are LGHNA and YSLEER. The V segment lost 4 bases and the J segment 3 bases; nucleotides outside the gene matches: 18.

The chain employs TRBV7-2 and TRBJ2-1; 8 bases fit TRBD2. The V gene's germline CDR1 is SGHTA and CDR2 FQGNSA. J was trimmed by 15 bases and V by 1 base; bases with no gene match: 14. CDR3 length: 15 residues. The chain's CDR3 is CASSLVFTSGRDPFF. The CDR3 nucleotides are TGTGCCAGCAGCTTAGTGTTTACTAGCGGCCGGGATCCGTTCTTC.

This clone was picked up a small number of times. CDR3 loop: CASSQGTPGNTIYF. The CDR3 DNA reads TGCGCCAGCAGCCAAGGGACTCCTGGAAACACCATATATTTT. The chain uses TRBV4-3 and TRBJ1-3, with D uncertain. V lost 1 base and J 2 bases, leaving 6 bases between the germline ends. CDR1 and CDR2 from the germline V gene are LGHNA and YSLEER. This CDR3 region has 14 residues.

V is TRBV4-3 and J is TRBJ1-1; 7 bases agree with TRBD1. The CDR3 runs to 13 residues. Germline values: CDR1 LGHNA, CDR2 YSLEER. V gave up 4 bases and J gave up 5 bases; unmatched junction bases: 4. The CDR3 nucleotides are TGCGCCAGCAGCCGCCACAGGGGAACTGAAGCTTTCTTT. Its translation is CASSRHRGTEAFF.

This clone was detected only once. V usage is TRBV5-1 and J usage is TRBJ2-1, with TRBD1 as a possible D gene (5 bases). Germline V gene data show CDR1 as SGHRS and CDR2 as YFSETQ. This CDR3 is 14 amino acids long. V lost 0 bases and J 11 bases, leaving 15 bases between the germline ends. In DNA, the CDR3 is TGCGCCAGCAGCTTGGATGTAGGGGCAAATCAGCAGTTCTTC. Protein: CASSLDVGANQQFF.

This clone was counted only a few times. The chain has TRBV19 and TRBJ1-2; 9 bases fit TRBD1. The V and J ends lost 6 bases and 8 bases, in that order; junction bases with no gene match: 13. The germline V gene has CDR1 LNHDA and CDR2 SQIVND (reference sequence). The CDR3 loop spans 15 amino acids. CDR3 nucleotides: TGTGCCAGTAGCAAAGACCGGGACAGGGCCAGAGGCTACACCTTC. The encoded protein is CASSKDRDRARGYTF.

This clone was recorded only once. The rearrangement joins TRBV6-5 to TRBJ1-4, with D possibly matching TRBD1 (5 bases). Trimming cost V 5 bases and J 8 bases, with 12 bases left between them. Germline V gene lookup returns CDR1 MNHEY and CDR2 SVGAGI. This CDR3 is 13 amino acids long. The CDR3 region has the DNA TGTGCCAGCAGTCAGCAGGGAGGCGAAAAACTGTTTTTT. The encoded protein is CASSQQGGEKLFF.